The 17 T cell receptor beta chains in this list originate from one sample, sequenced in a study of T cell responses to AZD1222 COVID-19 vaccine. Repertoires were generated with immunoSEQ multiplex PCR, while TCRdb's copy carries only in-frame clones and drops some. This sample carries roughly 150,000 clones, 80% to 95% of them seen once, and the ten largest clones take about 2.5%. The sequencing used peripheral blood, collected on day 0 of AZD1222 vaccination. Source of these receptors: an adult in good health.

This chain uses TRBV10-3 with TRBJ2-1, with TRBD2 as a possible D gene (5 bases). Trimming stripped 6 bases from V and 7 bases from J, with 16 bases between. The CDR3 totals 14 residues. Per germline, CDR1 ENHRY and CDR2 SYGVKD. The CDR3 reads CAISSPSTINEQFF. The CDR3 DNA reads as TGTGCCATCAGCTCCCCTAGCACCATTAATGAGCAGTTCTTC.

V and J are TRBV7-9 and TRBJ1-6; no definite D call. CDR1 and CDR2 from the germline V gene are SEHNR and FQNEAQ (reference sequence). This CDR3 is built from 16 residues. V lost 2 bases and J 0 bases, leaving 8 bases between the germline ends. The DNA of the CDR3 is TGTGCCAGCAGCTTAAGTACTTACTCCTATAATTCACCCCTCCACTTT. It codes for CASSLSTYSYNSPLHF.

This chain links TRBV6-5 with TRBJ1-1; D might be TRBD1 (5 bases). The CDR3 contains 15 residues. Trimming shortened V by 7 bases and J by 0 bases, and 15 bases separated the two germline ends. Per germline, CDR1 MNHEY and CDR2 SVGAGI. The CDR3 is CASNVRGRLNTEAFF. CDR3 coding DNA: TGTGCCAGCAACGTACGGGGCAGGTTGAACACTGAAGCTTTCTTT.

V gene TRBV4-1 combines with J gene TRBJ1-2; D gene ambiguous. Germline CDR1 and CDR2: MGHRA and YSYEKL. This CDR3 comprises 15 residues. V was shortened by 1 base and J by 8 bases, with 17 bases between the two germline ends. This CDR3 is CASSQGSRGRFGYTF. The CDR3, as DNA: TGCGCCAGCAGCCAAGGCTCCAGAGGGAGGTTCGGCTACACCTTC.

This chain uses TRBV11-2 with TRBJ1-5, with D possibly matching TRBD1 (6 bases). V was shortened by 0 bases and J by 6 bases, with 15 bases between the two germline ends. CDR1 is SGHAT and CDR2 is FQNNGV in the germline V gene. The CDR3 length is 16 residues. The CDR3 coding sequence is TGTGCCAGCAGCTTAGATCCGAGGCAGGGGATTCAGCCCCAGCATTTT. It translates to CASSLDPRQGIQPQHF. Full variable domain (outside the CDR3, taken from reference TRBV11-2 and TRBJ1-5): EAGVAQSPRYKIIEKRQSVAFWCNPISGHATLYWYQQILGQGPKLLIQFQNNGVVDDSQLPKDRFSAERLKGVDSTLKIQPAKLEDSAVYLCASSLDPRQGIQPQHFGDGTRLSIL.

This chain joins TRBV29-1 and TRBJ2-1, with 9 bases lining up with TRBD1. The V segment lost 5 bases and the J segment 5 bases; nucleotides outside the gene matches: 4. Germline CDR1 SQVTM, CDR2 ANQGSEA. The CDR3 runs 13 residues. Here the CDR3 DNA reads TGCAGCGTTCGGGACAGGGTCCACAATGAGCAGTTCTTC. Translation: CSVRDRVHNEQFF.

The chain recombines TRBV18 with TRBJ1-5, with D unresolved. The CDR3 runs 14 residues. Germline V lookup: CDR1 KGHSH, CDR2 LQKENI. The V end lost 2 bases, the J end lost 4 bases, and 9 bases lay between the germline ends. CDR3 DNA sequence: TGTGCCAGCTCACCAGAATCACAAAATCAGCCCCAGCATTTT. It is translated as CASSPESQNQPQHF.

CDR3 amino acids: CASSQGTGSDTQYF. CDR3 in DNA: TGCGCCAGCAGCCAAGGGACAGGGTCAGATACGCAGTATTTT. The chain employs TRBV4-3 and TRBJ2-3; 8 nucleotides match TRBD1. Germline V lookup: CDR1 LGHNA, CDR2 YSLEER. J lost 4 bases, V lost 1 base, and 1 base had no gene match. This CDR3 has 14 amino acids.

This clone was detected once. This chain joins TRBV19 and TRBJ1-5; 7 nucleotides agree with TRBD1. V trimming: 4 bases; J trimming: 4 bases; junction bases outside the gene matches: 1. Looked up from germline, CDR1 is LNHDA and CDR2 is SQIVND (reference sequence). The CDR3 is 13 amino acids. The CDR3 spells CASSRGQNQPQHF. CDR3 DNA sequence: TGTGCCAGTAGTAGGGGACAGAATCAGCCCCAGCATTTT.

This clone was seen just once. The chain has TRBV27 and TRBJ2-2; D unresolved. The CDR3 contains 13 residues. V was clipped by 4 bases and J by 7 bases, with 10 bases between them. Germline CDR1 is MNHEY and CDR2 is SMNVEV (reference sequence). The chain's CDR3 is CASSSQRSGELFF. Written as DNA, the CDR3 is TGTGCCAGCAGTTCCCAAAGGAGCGGGGAGCTGTTTTTT.

The V call is TRBV30, the J call TRBJ1-1; TRBD1 might be the D (6 bases). This CDR3 contains 13 residues. V was shortened by 0 bases and J by 5 bases, with 10 bases between the two germline ends. CDR1 and CDR2 (germline): GTSNPN, SVGIG (reference sequence). As DNA, the CDR3 is TGTGCCTGGAGTGTACAGAGGGGGACTGAAGCTTTCTTT. Translated: CAWSVQRGTEAFF.

This clone has only one observation. Germline is not matched at one junction end, which may reflect a read error. The chain carries TRBV30 and TRBJ1-3; 7 bases are a match to TRBD1. Germline CDR1 and CDR2: GTSNPN and SVGIG (reference sequence). The CDR3 is 15 residues long. CDR3 sequence reads: CAWSIKDRPGDTIYF. The CDR3 DNA is TGTGCCTGGAGCATCAAGGACAGGCCTGGAGACACCATATATTTT.

This chain links TRBV14 with TRBJ2-2, with TRBD1 matching 7 bases. The CDR3 contains 17 residues. CDR1 and CDR2 (germline): SGHDN, FVKESK. Trimming cost V 6 bases and J 0 bases; bases outside gene matches: 10. The DNA of the CDR3 is TGTGCCAGCAGAGACAGCCTAAGGGGGCCGAACACCGGGGAGCTGTTTTTT. Protein: CASRDSLRGPNTGELFF.

The chain combines TRBV24-1 with TRBJ2-2; D unclear. Trimming stripped 6 bases from V and 6 bases from J, with 4 bases between. The CDR3 totals 11 residues. CDR1 and CDR2 (germline): KGHDR, SFDVKD. CDR3 in DNA: TGTGCCACCAGTACTTCCGGGGAGCTGTTTTTT. Its translation is CATSTSGELFF.

The count of this clone is one. The J gene is TRBJ2-3, the V gene TRBV7-9, with a weak D call TRBD2 (5 bases). The CDR3 contains 15 residues. Deletions cut 5 bases from V and 1 base from J, with 13 bases between. Germline lookup yields CDR1 SEHNR and CDR2 FQNEAQ (reference sequence). The CDR3 loop reads CASSVPNGGTDTQYF. In nucleotides, the CDR3 is TGTGCCAGCAGCGTCCCAAACGGGGGCACAGATACGCAGTATTTT. Full variable domain (rest looked up from reference TRBV7-9 and TRBJ2-3): DTGVSQNPRHKITKRGQNVTFRCDPISEHNRLYWYRQTLGQGPEFLTYFQNEAQLEKSRLLSDRFSAERPKGSFSTLEIQRTEQGDSAMYLCASSVPNGGTDTQYFGPGTRLTVL.

This chain connects TRBV6-2 or TRBV6-3 to TRBJ2-2; TRBD1 matches at 11 bases. Germline V gene sequence: CDR1 MNHEY, CDR2 SVGEGT. This CDR3 spans 17 amino acids. Trimming removed 5 bases from V and 4 bases from J; junction bases left unmatched: 9. CDR3 in amino acids: CASSNHSGTGGTGELFF. The CDR3 DNA sequence: TGTGCCAGCAGTAACCACTCCGGGACAGGGGGCACCGGGGAGCTGTTTTTT.

The V gene is TRBV10-3, the J gene TRBJ2-3; D ambiguous. V lost 3 bases and J lost 1, with 8 bases in between. This CDR3 is built from 14 residues. Germline loops: CDR1 ENHRY, CDR2 SYGVKD. The CDR3 DNA reads as TGTGCCATCAGTGAAGGAGAGCGCACAGATACGCAGTATTTT. Translating it yields CAISEGERTDTQYF.